The 32 T cell receptor beta chains below all came from one sample that was sequenced in a study of STAT3 mutations in large granular lymphocyte leukemia. Notes on the study in general: In T-cell large granular lymphocyte leukemia, about half of patients showed multiple immunodominant subclonotypes.

Clones were read by immunoSEQ multiplex PCR, and TCRdb kept only the in-frame ones, dropping some. The data show about 15,000 clones, about nine tenths seen once. For these TCRs, the target antigens are not known. The specimen was peripheral blood mononuclear cells. The receptor set was obtained from a woman aged 45-65 years with T-cell large granular lymphocyte leukemia. Some clones in this sample may be carry-over from other donors' samples.

The chain combines TRBV10-3 with TRBJ2-5; 13 nucleotides align to TRBD2. CDR1 is ENHRY, CDR2 SYGVKD, per germline. V gave up 4 bases and J gave up 4 bases; unmatched junction bases: 6. This CDR3 spans 16 amino acids. CDR3 nucleotides: TGTGCCATCAGTGCAGCACTAGCGGGAGGGCGAGAGACCCAGTACTTC. Translating gives CAISAALAGGRETQYF.

The chain couples TRBV29-1 to TRBJ2-2; unclear D gene. Germline CDR1 reads SQVTM; CDR2 reads ANQGSEA. Trimming left V 0 bases short and J 5 bases short, with 10 bases between. CDR3 size: 14 residues. Here the CDR3 DNA reads TGCAGCGTTGAAGACTACCCGAGGACCGGGGAGCTGTTTTTT. Translation: CSVEDYPRTGELFF.

This chain uses TRBV18 with TRBJ2-4, with D maybe TRBD1 (6 bases). Germline lookup yields CDR1 KGHSH and CDR2 LQKENI. This CDR3 contains 16 residues. Trimming pared 2 bases from V and 2 bases from J, leaving 13 bases between. CDR3 nucleotides: TGTGCCAGCTCACCAGTACAGGGTACTTCCAAAAACATTCAGTACTTC. This translates into CASSPVQGTSKNIQYF.

The CDR3 spells CASRPQGGGQETQYF. CDR3 sequence (DNA): TGCGCCAGCAGACCTCAGGGGGGAGGGCAAGAGACCCAGTACTTC. The V and J genes are TRBV4-1 and TRBJ2-5; D possibly matches TRBD1 or TRBD2 (7 bases each). Per germline, CDR1 MGHRA and CDR2 YSYEKL. The CDR3 runs 15 residues. Trimming removed 6 bases from V and 2 bases from J, with 16 bases in between.

This chain uses TRBV27 with TRBJ2-1; a weak D match, TRBD2 (5 bases). Germline loops: CDR1 MNHEY, CDR2 SMNVEV (reference sequence). Deletions cut 4 bases from V and 3 bases from J, with 13 bases between. This CDR3 comprises 15 residues. For the CDR3, the DNA is TGTGCCAGCAGTTCTCACCGGGGAGACTACAATGAGCAGTTCTTC. Its translation is CASSSHRGDYNEQFF.

The V gene is TRBV5-4, the J gene TRBJ2-5, with D perhaps TRBD2 (6 bases). This CDR3 has 15 residues. Germline values: CDR1 SGHNT, CDR2 YYREEE (reference sequence). The germline V and J ends were trimmed by 0 bases and 1 base, with 10 bases remaining between them. The CDR3 loop reads CASSLGFGGQETQYF. The DNA for the CDR3 is TGTGCCAGCAGCTTGGGGTTCGGGGGCCAAGAGACCCAGTACTTC.

The V gene is TRBV11-3, the J gene TRBJ2-7; D is uncertain. Germline V lookup: CDR1 SGHNT, CDR2 YENEEA. The ends were cut back, 2 bases at V and 1 base at J, with 6 bases in the middle. This CDR3 has 13 amino acids. CDR3 DNA sequence: TGTGCCAGCAGCTTAAGTGGGTCCTACGAGCAGTACTTC. Translation gives CASSLSGSYEQYF. Complete variable domain (other parts from reference TRBV11-3 and TRBJ2-7): EAGVVQSPRYKIIEKKQPVAFWCNPISGHNTLYWYLQNLGQGPELLIRYENEEAVDDSQLPKDRFSAERLKGVDSTLKIQPAELGDSAVYLCASSLSGSYEQYFGPGTRLTVT.

The chain combines TRBV5-4 with TRBJ2-7, with 9 bases that match TRBD2. The germline V gene encodes CDR1 SGHNT and CDR2 YYREEE (reference sequence). The CDR3 runs 14 residues. V lost 5 bases and J lost 6; bases outside the gene matches: 9. The DNA of the CDR3 is TGTGCCAGCAGTGAAGCGGGAGGATCAAGCGAGCAGTACTTC. Its protein is CASSEAGGSSEQYF.

The chain recombines TRBV7-9 with TRBJ2-7; 8 bases are shared with TRBD2. Germline CDR1 is SEHNR and CDR2 is FQNEAQ (reference sequence). Germline trimming cut 1 base from V and 4 bases from J; bases unmatched to any gene: 12. CDR3 size: 17 residues. The CDR3 nucleotides are TGTGCCAGCAGCTTAGGAGTCGTAGCGGGAATCGGTTACGAGCAGTACTTC. It yields the protein CASSLGVVAGIGYEQYF.

The chain uses TRBV10-3 and TRBJ2-7, with a tentative D call TRBD2 (7 bases). V lost 5 bases and J 9 bases, leaving 26 bases between the germline ends. CDR1 and CDR2 from the germline V gene are ENHRY and SYGVKD. The CDR3 has 16 residues. The CDR3 reads CAISSDQGGRGGAQYF. CDR3 bases: TGTGCCATCAGTTCCGACCAGGGAGGGAGAGGGGGAGCGCAGTACTTC.

This clone was counted a single time. The chain combines TRBV18 with TRBJ2-7, with TRBD2 identical over 10 bases. Trimming took 3 bases from V and 9 from J; bases not matched to a gene: 14. Looked up from germline, CDR1 is KGHSH and CDR2 is LQKENI. The length of the CDR3 is 16 residues. The CDR3 DNA sequence: TGTGCCAGCTCACCTTCTAGCGGGAGAGCCCATTTCGGGCAGTACTTC. It encodes CASSPSSGRAHFGQYF.

The J gene is TRBJ2-3, the V gene TRBV4-2; TRBD1 is a possible D gene (7 bases). Trimming took off 0 bases at V and 5 bases at J, with 12 bases between the two ends. The CDR3 is 15 residues long. Germline V CDR1 and CDR2: LGHNA, YNFKEQ. The CDR3 sequence: CASSQDGQEGDTQYF. CDR3 nucleotide sequence: TGTGCCAGCAGCCAAGACGGACAGGAGGGAGATACGCAGTATTTT.

The gene calls are TRBV9 and TRBJ1-1, with TRBD1 as a possible D gene (5 bases). This CDR3 region has 14 residues. Germline CDR1 SGDLS, CDR2 YYNGEE. Trimming left V 1 base short and J 2 bases short, with 9 bases between. CDR3: CASSVRGVNTEAFF. DNA of the CDR3: TGTGCCAGCAGCGTAAGGGGAGTTAACACTGAAGCTTTCTTT.

This chain links TRBV7-9 with TRBJ1-1; the D is unclear. CDR3 length equals 13 residues. Germline-derived CDR1 and CDR2 are SEHNR and FQNEAQ (reference sequence). V lost 5 bases to trimming and J lost 0 bases, with 7 bases between them. Written as DNA, the CDR3 is TGTGCCAGCAGCCTACAAGTGAACACTGAAGCTTTCTTT. Protein product: CASSLQVNTEAFF.

The chain links TRBV7-3 to TRBJ2-2; D might be TRBD2 (6 bases). V shed 5 bases and J shed 7 bases, with 11 bases lying between them. This CDR3 comprises 13 residues. Germline CDR1 SGHTA, CDR2 FQGTGA. The chain's CDR3 is CASSPTGGGELFF. The CDR3 DNA reads TGTGCCAGCAGCCCTACCGGGGGCGGGGAGCTGTTTTTT. Using reference TRBV7-3 and TRBJ2-2 for the parts outside the CDR3, the full variable domain is GAGVSQTPSNKVTEKGKYVELRCDPISGHTALYWYRQSLGQGPEFLIYFQGTGAADDSGLPNDRFFAVRPEGSVSTLKIQRTERGDSAVYLCASSPTGGGELFFGEGSRLTVL.

The chain uses TRBV5-4 and TRBJ2-5, with D perhaps assigned TRBD1 or TRBD2 (6 bases each). Germline V gene lookup returns CDR1 SGHNT and CDR2 YYREEE (reference sequence). The V end was cut by 2 bases, the J end by 5 bases, with 16 bases between. The CDR3 runs 15 residues. The CDR3 here is CASSFGGMRQETQYF. CDR3 coding DNA: TGTGCCAGCAGCTTCGGGGGCATGCGGCAGGAGACCCAGTACTTC.

The V and J genes are TRBV28 and TRBJ2-5, with a possible D match to TRBD1 (5 bases). The V and J ends lost 5 bases and 3 bases respectively, with 16 bases between them. The CDR3 length is 15 residues. The V gene's germline CDR1 is MDHEN and CDR2 SYDVKM. As DNA, the CDR3 is TGTGCCAGCAGTACAGGTGGGGCAGGTAAAGAGACCCAGTACTTC. Protein product: CASSTGGAGKETQYF.

This rearrangement joins TRBV6-1 to TRBJ1-5; D is perhaps TRBD1 (6 bases). CDR1 and CDR2 from the germline V gene are MNHNS and SASEGT. The CDR3 extends over 14 amino acids. V lost 5 bases, J lost 0 bases, and 8 bases lay in between. The CDR3 DNA sequence: TGTGCCAGCAGTCTACAGGGTAGCAATCAGCCCCAGCATTTT. This encodes CASSLQGSNQPQHF.

J is TRBJ2-2 and V is TRBV30, with D tentatively TRBD2 (6 bases). This CDR3 region has 15 residues. Germline V CDR1 and CDR2: GTSNPN, SVGIG (reference sequence). V was shortened by 3 bases and J by 4 bases, with 15 bases between the two germline ends. The CDR3, as DNA: TGTGCCTGGAGAAGGGACTTTAGGACCACCGGGGAGCTGTTTTTT. Its protein product is CAWRRDFRTTGELFF.

V usage is TRBV7-8 and J usage is TRBJ2-6, with D possibly matching TRBD2 (5 bases). CDR1 and CDR2 (germline): SGHVS, FQNEAQ. The CDR3 contains 14 residues. The germline V and J ends were trimmed by 5 bases and 4 bases, with 9 bases remaining between them. The CDR3 spells CASSQRVGANVLTF. The CDR3 DNA follows: TGTGCCAGCAGCCAGAGGGTGGGGGCCAACGTCCTGACTTTC.

The chain combines TRBV18 with TRBJ2-3; 13 bases match TRBD2. The V segment lost 4 bases and the J segment 1 base; nucleotides outside the gene matches: 5. The CDR3 contains 17 residues. Germline V gene sequence: CDR1 KGHSH, CDR2 LQKENI. CDR3 sequence: CASSRSGLAGGTDTQYF. The CDR3 DNA is TGTGCCAGCTCACGAAGTGGACTAGCGGGAGGCACAGATACGCAGTATTTT.

The rearrangement links TRBV6-1 to TRBJ1-1; possible D gene TRBD1, 6 bases. Germline V gene data show CDR1 as MNHNS and CDR2 as SASEGT. Between the trimmed V and J ends, which lost 2 bases and 5 bases, there was a span of 9 bases. The CDR3 totals 13 residues. CDR3 DNA sequence: TGTGCCAGCAGTGAACGTCAGGGGACTGAAGCTTTCTTT. Amino acid sequence: CASSERQGTEAFF.

This chain uses TRBV4-1 with TRBJ2-3; D uncertain. The CDR3 contains 13 residues. In germline, CDR1 is MGHRA, CDR2 YSYEKL. V lost 1 base, J lost 2 bases, and 4 bases lay in between. CDR3 sequence (DNA): TGCGCCAGCAGCCAAGCGTTCACAGATACGCAGTATTTT. Its protein product is CASSQAFTDTQYF.

The V call is TRBV18, the J call TRBJ1-2; TRBD1 is a possible D gene (6 bases). The CDR3 loop spans 14 amino acids. Trimming shortened V by 6 bases and J by 2 bases, and 13 bases separated the two germline ends. The germline V gene encodes CDR1 KGHSH and CDR2 LQKENI. CDR3 DNA sequence: TGTGCCAGCTCCTCCAAACAGGGAAACTATGGCTACACCTTC. This sequence encodes CASSSKQGNYGYTF.

The genes are TRBV18 and TRBJ2-7; 15 bases fit TRBD2. The ends lost 6 bases at V and 0 bases at J; junction bases unmatched: 9. The CDR3 is 18 amino acids. CDR1 KGHSH and CDR2 LQKENI come from the germline V gene. CDR3 loop: CASSRTSGRAGNSYEQYF. DNA of the CDR3: TGTGCCAGCTCGCGGACTAGCGGGAGGGCCGGGAACTCCTACGAGCAGTACTTC.

V and J are TRBV5-1 and TRBJ2-5, with D unresolved. V lost 0 bases to trimming and J lost 3 bases, with 3 bases between them. CDR3 length: 12 residues. The V gene's germline CDR1 is SGHRS and CDR2 YFSETQ. This chain's CDR3 is CASSLGKETQYF. The CDR3 DNA is TGCGCCAGCAGCTTGGGTAAAGAGACCCAGTACTTC.

The rearrangement links TRBV6-5 to TRBJ2-7; D is uncertain. Germline V CDR1 and CDR2: MNHEY, SVGAGI. V shed 4 bases and J shed 5 bases, with 18 bases lying between them. The CDR3 is 15 residues long. The CDR3 protein is CASSSQAPYPDEQYF. As DNA, the CDR3 is TGTGCCAGCAGTTCGCAGGCCCCCTATCCGGACGAGCAGTACTTC.

The rearrangement links TRBV28 to TRBJ1-2, with TRBD1 matching 8 bases. Losses at the gene ends were 2 bases for V and 6 bases for J; bases not matched to a gene: 5. The CDR3 covers 14 residues. Germline V gene lookup returns CDR1 MDHEN and CDR2 SYDVKM. The CDR3 DNA sequence: TGTGCCAGCAGTTTAACGCAGGGGGCGGATGGCTACACCTTC. Translated, it gives CASSLTQGADGYTF.

The CDR3 protein is CASSYNGQGLLETQYF. The CDR3 DNA reads as TGTGCCAGCAGCTACAATGGACAGGGGTTGTTGGAGACCCAGTACTTC. This sequence joins TRBV7-2 and TRBJ2-5; TRBD1 matches at 9 bases. The CDR3 sequence is 16 residues long. The germline V gene encodes CDR1 SGHTA and CDR2 FQGNSA. Trimming at V came to 4 bases and at J to 5 bases, leaving 11 bases not matched to a gene.

The J gene is TRBJ1-1, the V gene TRBV6-5; the D is unclear. This CDR3 is built from 14 residues. V was trimmed by 7 bases and J by 6 bases, leaving 18 bases between them. CDR1 is MNHEY and CDR2 is SVGAGI in the germline V gene. This chain's CDR3 is CASKIVRGNAEAFF. The CDR3 DNA sequence: TGTGCCAGCAAGATCGTTCGAGGAAACGCTGAAGCTTTCTTT.

The V and J genes are TRBV6-1 and TRBJ2-7; TRBD2 matches at 12 bases. The CDR3 is 15 amino acids. The germline CDR1 and CDR2 sequences are MNHNS and SASEGT. With V trimmed by 7 bases and J by 5 bases, 9 bases remained unmatched. For the CDR3, the DNA is TGTGCCAGCACTCTAGCGGGAGGGCCGGGGAACGAGCAGTACTTC. It codes for CASTLAGGPGNEQYF.

This sequence joins TRBV5-1 and TRBJ2-5; perhaps TRBD1 as D (5 bases). Germline V CDR1 and CDR2: SGHRS, YFSETQ. This CDR3 is built from 14 residues. Trimming took off 0 bases at V and 5 bases at J, with 11 bases between the two ends. The CDR3 is CASSLAQGSETQYF. The CDR3 DNA is TGCGCCAGCAGCTTGGCCCAGGGTAGCGAGACCCAGTACTTC.